This T cell receptor beta chain originates from a study of blood T cells in healthy people across ages. This clonotype showed up just a few times. Per individual sample, total RNA of at least 6 micrograms was extracted. PCR was performed a second time for 7 to 11 cycles using a sample-barcoded 5' primer and a J-beta primer mix. TCRdb re-called the 5' RACE reads with MiXCR, one entry per CDR3 protein. The sample holds around 1,000,000 distinct CDR3 sequences; 20% to 25% are singletons and the top ten take approximately 0.7%. Germline loops: CDR1 DFQATT, CDR2 SNEGSKA (reference sequence). V gave up 0 bases and J gave up 3 bases, with 21 bases separating them. The CDR3 is made up of 18 amino acids. The sample was also linked to a second study, of T cells of mothers and their children. That publication notes: Three healthy Caucasian mothers, along with their six children, served as the donors.

Sequenced material: blood. The chain employs TRBV20-1 and TRBJ1-5, with TRBD1 as a possible D gene (6 bases). This sequence was found in a girl under 10 years old in good health. CDR3 coding DNA: TGCAGTGCTAGAGAGCTGTGGGGGCAGCCGACTTCCAATCAGCCCCAGCATTTT. This encodes CSARELWGQPTSNQPQHF.